This TCR beta chain derives from a study of CD8+CD57+ T cells in acquired aplastic anemia. V lost 1 base and J 6 bases, leaving 13 bases between the germline ends. This CDR3 contains 15 residues. Germline V gene lookup returns CDR1 SGHTA and CDR2 FQGNSA. It was genomic DNA that served as the template for profiling TCR beta VDJ and CDR3. From the reads, TCRdb called clonotypes with MiXCR, one entry per CDR3 protein. The data hold roughly 190,000 distinct CDR3 sequences, with roughly half observed a single time. The chain couples TRBV7-2 to TRBJ2-1; no clear D gene. Sequencing was performed on sorted CD4+, CD8+, or CD8+CD57+ T cells (not recorded which) from PBMCs. This TCR was sampled from a human donor in good health, serving as a control. The CDR3 DNA reads as TGTGCCAGCAGCTTAGGTATAGGGTGGTTCAATGAGCAGTTCTTC. The encoded protein is CASSLGIGWFNEQFF.